These 10 T cell receptor beta chains were sequenced from one sample in a study of regulatory dendritic cells for organ transplantation. Sorted subsets were CFSE-labeled and cultured four to five days with allogeneic dendritic cells. Method: immunoSEQ multiplex PCR; TCRdb's copy keeps in-frame clones and lacks some. The sample consists of roughly 8,500 clones, about 67% of them appearing once. Antigens of these TCRs are unknown. The sample was memory CD4+ T cells from blood cultured with dendritic cells. Subset of the sample: CD45RO+ memory T cells. These receptors were obtained from a human donor in good health.

The chain combines TRBV5-1 with TRBJ1-2; 9 nucleotides line up with TRBD1. V lost 2 bases to trimming and J lost 2 bases; unmatched junction nucleotides: 4. CDR3 length: 15 amino acids. Germline CDR1 reads SGHRS; CDR2 reads YFSETQ. The CDR3: CASSFGTGQNYGYTF. CDR3 DNA sequence: TGCGCCAGCAGCTTCGGGACAGGGCAGAACTATGGCTACACCTTC.

The J gene is TRBJ1-4, the V gene TRBV2; D may be TRBD1 (6 bases). Trimming pared 4 bases from V and 5 bases from J, leaving 14 bases between. From germline, CDR1 is SNHLY and CDR2 FYNNEI. The CDR3 spans 15 residues. CDR3 protein: CASSGGEGGNEKLFF. CDR3 coding DNA: TGTGCCAGCAGTGGGGGTGAGGGGGGGAATGAAAAACTGTTTTTT.

This clone appeared once. The rearrangement uses TRBV7-2 and TRBJ1-1; perhaps TRBD1 as D (5 bases). This CDR3 spans 14 amino acids. Trimming stripped 3 bases from V and 1 base from J, with 9 bases between. The V gene's germline CDR1 is SGHTA and CDR2 FQGNSA. Here the CDR3 reads CASSFGHQNTEAFF. CDR3 nucleotides: TGTGCCAGCAGCTTCGGACACCAGAACACTGAAGCTTTCTTT.

The genes are TRBV6-4 and TRBJ2-5, with 12 bases that match TRBD2. Germline V gene lookup returns CDR1 MRHNA and CDR2 SNTAGT. Trimming cost V 4 bases and J 5 bases; bases outside gene matches: 5. CDR3 length: 15 residues. CDR3 region: CASSASGGASETQYF. The DNA for the CDR3 is TGTGCCAGCAGTGCTAGCGGGGGGGCCTCGGAGACCCAGTACTTC.

This chain connects TRBV5-1 to TRBJ2-3; 9 nucleotides line up with TRBD1. This CDR3 is built from 15 residues. The germline V gene encodes CDR1 SGHRS and CDR2 YFSETQ. The V gene end was trimmed by 3 bases and the J gene end by 4 bases; junction bases not matched to a gene: 6. This CDR3 reads CASSSGQGIADTQYF. The CDR3 nucleotides are TGCGCCAGCAGCTCGGGACAGGGAATCGCAGATACGCAGTATTTT. The full variable domain, rest sourced from reference TRBV5-1 and TRBJ2-3, is KAGVTQTPRYLIKTRGQQVTLSCSPISGHRSVSWYQQTPGQGLQFLFEYFSETQRNKGNFPGRFSGRQFSNSRSEMNVSTLELGDSALYLCASSSGQGIADTQYFGPGTRLTVL.

The V gene is TRBV5-1, the J gene TRBJ1-2; D perhaps matches TRBD1 (6 bases). Per germline, CDR1 SGHRS and CDR2 YFSETQ. V shed 0 bases and J shed 7 bases, with 10 bases lying between them. This CDR3 is 13 amino acids long. CDR3 loop: CASSLARGGGYTF. The CDR3 DNA is TGCGCCAGCAGCTTGGCCAGGGGTGGTGGCTACACCTTC.

The rearrangement joins TRBV27 to TRBJ1-5, with D perhaps matching TRBD1 (5 bases). Germline assignment: CDR1 MNHEY and CDR2 SMNVEV (reference sequence). CDR3 length: 13 residues. V lost 6 bases to trimming and J lost 7 bases, with 13 bases between them. The CDR3: CASSTQGRQPQHF. The CDR3 nucleotides are TGTGCCAGCAGCACGCAGGGAAGGCAGCCCCAGCATTTT.

Concerning this clone: This sample includes further DNA sequences coding for the same CDR3. The chain joins TRBV7-2 to TRBJ1-2; D unclear. The CDR3 is 14 amino acids. Germline V lookup: CDR1 SGHTA, CDR2 FQGNSA. V was shortened by 1 base and J by 1 base, with 7 bases between the two germline ends. CDR3 nucleotide sequence: TGTGCCAGCAGCTTAGACAGAAATAACTATGGCTACACCTTC. It codes for CASSLDRNNYGYTF.

This chain connects TRBV7-2 to TRBJ2-7; D gene unclear. The CDR3 runs to 14 residues. Per germline, CDR1 SGHTA and CDR2 FQGNSA. V was cut by 3 bases and J by 5 bases, with 14 bases left in between. CDR3 loop: CASSFRVQTNEQYF. CDR3 DNA sequence: TGTGCCAGCAGCTTCCGGGTCCAGACGAACGAGCAGTACTTC. The entire variable domain, with the rest obtained from reference TRBV7-2 and TRBJ2-7, is as follows: GAGVSQSPSNKVTEKGKDVELRCDPISGHTALYWYRQSLGQGLEFLIYFQGNSAPDKSGLPSDRFSAERTGGSVSTLTIQRTQQEDSAVYLCASSFRVQTNEQYFGPGTRLTVT.

The V gene is TRBV19, the J gene TRBJ1-4, with 8 bases identical to TRBD1. Trimming removed 4 bases from V and 8 bases from J; junction bases left unmatched: 6. This CDR3 comprises 14 residues. The V gene's germline CDR1 is LNHDA and CDR2 SQIVND (reference sequence). In nucleotides, the CDR3 is TGTGCCAGTAGTACCCGACAGGGGAGGGAAAAACTGTTTTTT. It codes for CASSTRQGREKLFF.